This T cell receptor (beta chain) originates from a study of a mutant IDH1 vaccine in newly diagnosed glioma. To note about this clone: The antigen is not known.

Specified time point: week 5, during vaccination. Alongside topical imiquimod, each dose of vaccine comprised 300 ug of mutant IDH1 20-mer peptide. With 3 bases removed from V and 0 bases from J, the gap between germline ends came to 15 bases. The length of the CDR3 is 16 residues. Germline loops: CDR1 SGHRS, CDR2 YFSETQ. Sequenced by immunoSEQ multiplex PCR; TCRdb stores in-frame clones only, minus some. The sample includes roughly 42,000 clones, 80% to 90% seen only once; the top ten take about 1.5%. The material sequenced was PBMCs, taken from a glioma patient whose treatment included an IDH1 peptide vaccine. This receptor was identified in a middle-aged man with glioma. The chain links TRBV5-1 to TRBJ1-1; tentative D call: TRBD1 (5 bases). The CDR3 is CASSYRRGEMNTEAFF. The CDR3 DNA sequence: TGCGCCAGCAGCTACCGAAGGGGCGAGATGAACACTGAAGCTTTCTTT.